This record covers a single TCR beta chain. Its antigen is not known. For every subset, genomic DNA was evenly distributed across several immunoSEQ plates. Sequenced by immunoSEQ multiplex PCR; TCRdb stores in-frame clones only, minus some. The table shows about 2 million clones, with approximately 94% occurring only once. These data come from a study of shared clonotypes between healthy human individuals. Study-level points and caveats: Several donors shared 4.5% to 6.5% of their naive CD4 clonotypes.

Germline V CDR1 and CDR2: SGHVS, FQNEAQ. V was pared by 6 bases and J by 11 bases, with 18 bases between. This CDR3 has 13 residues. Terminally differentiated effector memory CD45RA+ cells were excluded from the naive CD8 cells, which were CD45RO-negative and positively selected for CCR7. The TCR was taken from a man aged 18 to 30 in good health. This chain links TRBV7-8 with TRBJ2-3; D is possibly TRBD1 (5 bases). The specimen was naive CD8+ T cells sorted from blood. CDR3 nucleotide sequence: TGTGCCAGCAGTCCCAACCCAGGGATTTGGCAGTATTTT. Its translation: CASSPNPGIWQYF.